This T cell receptor (beta chain) derives from a study of Ad26.COV2.S vaccination and SARS-CoV-2 variants. Whole-study context: Intramuscular Ad26.COV2.S at 5x10^10 or 1x10^11 viral particles. Study-wide results and limits: Analyses of TCR breadth and depth may have underestimated total T cell responses.

The CDR3 spans 15 residues. Trimming cost V 5 bases and J 2 bases, with 16 bases left between them. CDR1 and CDR2 from the germline V gene are LNHDA and SQIVND (reference sequence). The data were produced by immunoSEQ multiplex PCR, yet TCRdb's version contains in-frame clones alone and is incomplete. The table shows hundreds of thousands of clones, with around nine tenths occurring only once. The treatment is: some 20 received Ad26.COV2.S at low or high dose, single or two shots; about 5 received placebo; per-sample allocation not given. Material that was analyzed had been drawn on day 63 after the first vaccine or placebo injection. Boston supplied an adult donor aged 18-55 years. What was given as vaccine was an Ad26 vector encoding Wuhan-strain SARS-CoV-2 spike. This clone was seen once. Antigen unknown.

The source was peripheral blood, collected in a trial of Ad26.COV2.S vaccine versus placebo. This chain uses TRBV19 with TRBJ2-7; D is possibly TRBD1 (7 bases). This sequence originates from a person aged 18 to 65 who received the Ad26.COV2.S COVID-19 vaccine or a placebo. The CDR3 loop is CASSAAGQPTYEQYF. Written as DNA, the CDR3 is TGTGCCAGTAGTGCTGCGGGACAGCCTACCTACGAGCAGTACTTC.